This T cell receptor beta chain derives from a study of cytotoxic CD8 clonotypes in ibrutinib-treated CLL (dated by TCRdb to the early 2020s). Regarding the complete study: The cohort had about a dozen relapsed/refractory and roughly 14 treatment-naive patients; 17 to 18 were IGHV unmutated. Responses were partial in around 25 patients and complete in 2; after median about 70 months follow-up, about 15 stayed in remission and approximately twelve progressed. Cryopreserved peripheral blood mononuclear cells were obtained before treatment, at response, and at either sustained remission or disease progression. Response samples were taken after a median of 12 months on treatment, ranging from roughly 6 to 36 months. Longitudinal samples were available for about 30% of the roughly 86 trial participants. On average, each sample had approximately 250,000 productive templates and under 95,000 productive rearrangements.

The cysteine opens and the phenylalanine closes a CDR3 of 14 amino acids. The entry retains the CDR3 DNA only, 42 bases that are in frame from base 1. The germline V gene sets CDR1 to SGHRS and CDR2 to YFSETQ. Trimming takes 4 bases off V and 5 bases off J; junction bases not matched to a gene: 8. This clone was counted between two and nine times. The antigen it recognizes is unknown. Base qualities were left out, and no much larger clone turns up one base away. For TCR beta library preparation, roughly 1.8 micrograms of genomic DNA was extracted from cryopreserved PBMCs. Longitudinal blood samples from CLL patients receiving ibrutinib monotherapy were subjected to high-throughput TCR beta sequencing. The patients were enrolled in a single-center, open-label phase 2 trial of ibrutinib monotherapy. On a MiSeq, deep resolution sequencing aimed for a depth between 1 in 1 million and 1 in 200,000 T cells, with each clonotype covered 10x on average. TCR beta libraries were generated with the immunoSEQ hsTCRB Kit. The original pipeline was this. The data were analyzed with ImmunoSEQ Analyzer and ImmunoSEQ Data Assistant, and V, D and J gene assignments followed IMGT definitions. Clonality, which ranges from 0 to 1, was calculated as one minus the normalized Shannon entropy of productive rearrangement frequencies. Only overrepresented clonotypes making up at least 0.05% of the repertoire of each patient were included in the public clonotype analysis. Some twelve repertoires from age-matched healthy donors, obtained from immuneACCESS, served as clonality controls. TCRdb took this table from immuneACCESS and kept in-frame rearrangements with V and J called. Such tables lack part of the clones; where checked against another copy, unresolved V genes explain under half of the gap, and the rest is unexplained. The D gene and trimming were derived from the DNA, and the V and J assignments and clone size from that table. The sample table shows tens of thousands of clones, and roughly 49% are seen once. Of the sample, under 20% is held by the ten largest clones.

What the study reported, not specific to this receptor: At ibrutinib response clonality went up, during sustained remission it held steady, and at progression it dropped back toward baseline. Sampling times were not matched between patients in sustained remission and patients whose disease was progressing, and lymph node repertoires were not examined. Public clonotypes were rare and either contracted or stayed stable during treatment, and the rise in clonality at ibrutinib response reflected the expansion of private clonotypes. Baseline clonality exceeded that of age-matched healthy donors and correlated strongly with circulating CD8+ T-cell counts.

The source material was PBMCs, sampled before ibrutinib treatment. The sequence is built from TRBV5-1 and TRBJ2-5, and 7 junction bases match TRBD1. This TCR derives from a human donor with chronic lymphocytic leukemia. The CDR3 is CASSPTGMLETQYF. The DNA sequence is given as TGCGCCAGCAGCCCGACAGGGATGCTCGAGACCCAGTACTTC. The CDR3, completed at both ends by the reference TRBV5-1 and TRBJ2-5 genes, gives the full variable domain KAGVTQTPRYLIKTRGQQVTLSCSPISGHRSVSWYQQTPGQGLQFLFEYFSETQRNKGNFPGRFSGRQFSNSRSEMNVSTLELGDSALYLCASSPTGMLETQYFGPGTRLLVL.